This TCR beta chain comes out of a study of read filtering for tumor transcriptome and immune sequencing. Overall study context: Under 10 patients were R-ISS I, some 15 were R-ISS II, about seven were R-ISS III. Transcriptome libraries were built from DNase-treated RNA.

The CDR3 sequence is 14 residues long. CDR1 and CDR2 (germline): SGDLS, YYNGEE. V was clipped by 0 bases and J by 3 bases; unmatched bases: 1. This library used approximately 390 ng RNA and molecular barcoded adaptors spanning alpha/delta and beta/gamma chains. TCRdb analysed the reads with MiXCR anew, one entry per CDR3 protein. The data hold roughly 25,000 distinct CDR3 sequences, with approximately 14% observed a single time. Overall study results and limits: In IR-seq, single-read clonotypes were 65% to 90% of clonotypes but 3.5% to 4% of reads.

This clonotype was seen ten or more times. Its antigen is still unknown. The sequenced sample consisted of a population of CD138-negative cells sorted from bone marrow. The chain combines TRBV9 with TRBJ2-5, with 8 bases identical to TRBD2. This TCR came from a donor aged 40 or older with multiple myeloma. The CDR3 DNA reads TGTGCCAGCAGCGTAGGACTAGCGAAAGAGACCCAGTACTTC. Its protein is CASSVGLAKETQYF.